The text below deals with one T cell receptor (beta chain). What it recognizes is unknown. 0.5 to 1 ug RNA was reverse transcribed with random hexamers. The amplification used immunoSEQ multiplex PCR on TCR beta CDR3; it spanned 54 Vbeta and 13 Jbeta. TCRdb independently ran MiXCR on the immunoSEQ multiplex PCR reads; one entry per CDR3 protein. The sample carries more than 130,000 distinct CDR3 sequences, about 93% recorded once. This sample stems from a study of CD8 T cells in Susac syndrome. Points from the study as a whole: That the number of individuals in its TCR sequencing and HLA analysis was relatively small was acknowledged by the study.

The CDR3 is 13 residues long. The germline V gene encodes CDR1 MNHEY and CDR2 SMNVEV (reference sequence). V lost 8 bases and J lost 7, with 14 bases in between. The gene calls are TRBV27 and TRBJ1-4, with D uncertain. Sequencing was performed on CD8+ T cells from PBMCs. This TCR was recovered from a human donor in good health. The DNA of the CDR3 is TGTGCCAGCGGACCCGGGAGTGGTGAAAAACTGTTTTTT. Protein: CASGPGSGEKLFF.